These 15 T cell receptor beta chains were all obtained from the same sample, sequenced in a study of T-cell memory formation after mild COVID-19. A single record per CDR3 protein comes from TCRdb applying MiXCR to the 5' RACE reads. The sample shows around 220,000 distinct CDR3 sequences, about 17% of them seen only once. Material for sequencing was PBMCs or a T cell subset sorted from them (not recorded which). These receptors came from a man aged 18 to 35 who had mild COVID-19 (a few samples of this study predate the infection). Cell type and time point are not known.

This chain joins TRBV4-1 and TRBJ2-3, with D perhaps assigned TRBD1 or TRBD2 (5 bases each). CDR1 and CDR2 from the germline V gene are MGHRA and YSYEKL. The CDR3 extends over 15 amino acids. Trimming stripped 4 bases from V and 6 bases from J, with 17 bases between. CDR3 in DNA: TGCGCCAGCAGCCCCCGATTCGGGGCCGAGGATACGCAGTATTTT. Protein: CASSPRFGAEDTQYF.

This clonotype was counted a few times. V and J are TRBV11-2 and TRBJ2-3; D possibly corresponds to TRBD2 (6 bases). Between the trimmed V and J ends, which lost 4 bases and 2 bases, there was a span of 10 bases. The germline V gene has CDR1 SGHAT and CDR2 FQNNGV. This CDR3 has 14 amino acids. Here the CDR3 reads CASSSGSNTDTQYF. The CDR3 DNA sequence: TGTGCCAGCAGCTCCGGGAGCAACACAGATACGCAGTATTTT.

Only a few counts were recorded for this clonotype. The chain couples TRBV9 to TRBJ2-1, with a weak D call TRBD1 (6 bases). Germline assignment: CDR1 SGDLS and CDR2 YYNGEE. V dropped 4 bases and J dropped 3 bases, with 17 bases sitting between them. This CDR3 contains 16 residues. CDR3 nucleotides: TGTGCCAGCAGCCCGCAGGGTCAGGGGCACTACAATGAGCAGTTCTTC. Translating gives CASSPQGQGHYNEQFF.

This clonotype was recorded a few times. CDR3: CASSPLSRGRRTEAFF. For the CDR3, the DNA is TGTGCCAGCAGCCCTCTCAGTAGAGGGCGACGCACTGAAGCTTTCTTT. The rearrangement uses TRBV6-5 and TRBJ1-1; no clear D gene. Germline V gene data show CDR1 as MNHEY and CDR2 as SVGAGI. Trimming removed 6 bases at V and 4 bases at J, with 21 bases between. The CDR3 has 16 amino acids.

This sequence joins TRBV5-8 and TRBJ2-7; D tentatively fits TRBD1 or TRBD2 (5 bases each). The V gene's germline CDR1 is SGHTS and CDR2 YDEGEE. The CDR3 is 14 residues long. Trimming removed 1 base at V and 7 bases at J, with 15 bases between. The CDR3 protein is CASSLPGSVGEQYF. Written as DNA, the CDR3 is TGTGCCAGCAGCTTGCCAGGGAGTGTTGGGGAGCAGTACTTC.

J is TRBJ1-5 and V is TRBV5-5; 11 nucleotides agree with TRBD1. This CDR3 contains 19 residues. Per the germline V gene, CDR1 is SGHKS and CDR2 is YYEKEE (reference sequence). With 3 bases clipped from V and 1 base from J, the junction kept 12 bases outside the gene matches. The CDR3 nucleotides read TGTGCCAGCAGCTGGAGGTGGGGGACAGGGGGATCCAGCAATCAGCCCCAGCATTTT. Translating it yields CASSWRWGTGGSSNQPQHF.

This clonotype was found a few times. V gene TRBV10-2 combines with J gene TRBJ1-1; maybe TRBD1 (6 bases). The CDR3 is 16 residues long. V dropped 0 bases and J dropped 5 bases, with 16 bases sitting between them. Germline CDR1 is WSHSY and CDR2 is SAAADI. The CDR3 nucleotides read TGCGCCAGCAGTGAGTCGATTGGGGGGCCAAGAACTGAAGCTTTCTTT. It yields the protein CASSESIGGPRTEAFF.

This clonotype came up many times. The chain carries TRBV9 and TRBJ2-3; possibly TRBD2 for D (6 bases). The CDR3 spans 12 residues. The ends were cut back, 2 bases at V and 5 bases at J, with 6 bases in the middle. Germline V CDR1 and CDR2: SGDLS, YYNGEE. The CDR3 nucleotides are TGTGCCAGCAGCGTGGGGGGAGATACGCAGTATTTT. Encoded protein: CASSVGGDTQYF.

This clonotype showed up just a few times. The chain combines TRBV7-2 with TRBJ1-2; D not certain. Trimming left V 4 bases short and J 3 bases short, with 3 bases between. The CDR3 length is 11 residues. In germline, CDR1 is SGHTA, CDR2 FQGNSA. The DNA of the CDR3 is TGTGCCAGCAGCTCCTACTATGGCTACACCTTC. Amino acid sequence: CASSSYYGYTF.

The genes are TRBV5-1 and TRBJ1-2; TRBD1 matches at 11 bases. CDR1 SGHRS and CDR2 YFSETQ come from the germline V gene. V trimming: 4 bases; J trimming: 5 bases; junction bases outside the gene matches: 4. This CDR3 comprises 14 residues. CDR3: CASSLGTGGYGYTF. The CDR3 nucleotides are TGCGCCAGCAGCCTCGGGACAGGGGGGTATGGCTACACCTTC.

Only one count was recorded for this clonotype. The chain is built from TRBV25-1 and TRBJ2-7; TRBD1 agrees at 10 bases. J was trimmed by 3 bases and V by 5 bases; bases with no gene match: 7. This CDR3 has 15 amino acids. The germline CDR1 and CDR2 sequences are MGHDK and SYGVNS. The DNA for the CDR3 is TGTGCCAGCAGTCTATCCGGGACAGGGGACTACGAGCAGTACTTC. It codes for CASSLSGTGDYEQYF.

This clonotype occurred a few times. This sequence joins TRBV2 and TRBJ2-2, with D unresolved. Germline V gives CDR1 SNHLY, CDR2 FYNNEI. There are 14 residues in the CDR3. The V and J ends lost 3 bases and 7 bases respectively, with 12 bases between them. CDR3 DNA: TGTGCCAGCAGTGACCTCATCGGGTACGGGGAGCTGTTTTTT. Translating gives CASSDLIGYGELFF.

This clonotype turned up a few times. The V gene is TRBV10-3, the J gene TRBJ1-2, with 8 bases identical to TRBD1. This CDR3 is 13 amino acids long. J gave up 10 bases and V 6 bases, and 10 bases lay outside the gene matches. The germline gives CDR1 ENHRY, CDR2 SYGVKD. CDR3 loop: CAIRLTGEGDYTF. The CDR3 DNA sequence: TGTGCCATCAGGTTGACAGGGGAGGGCGACTACACCTTC.

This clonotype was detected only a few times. The chain's CDR3 is CASSSADSANTGELFF. The DNA for the CDR3 is TGCGCCAGCAGCTCAGCGGACAGCGCGAACACCGGGGAGCTGTTTTTT. This chain joins TRBV5-1 and TRBJ2-2; D possibly corresponds to TRBD1 (6 bases). Germline V gene data show CDR1 as SGHRS and CDR2 as YFSETQ. This CDR3 has 16 amino acids. V was clipped by 3 bases and J by 0 bases, with 12 bases between them.

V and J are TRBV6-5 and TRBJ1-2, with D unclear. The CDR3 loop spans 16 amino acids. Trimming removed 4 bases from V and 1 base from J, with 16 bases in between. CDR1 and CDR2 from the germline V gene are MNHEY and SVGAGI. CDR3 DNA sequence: TGTGCCAGCAGTTCAACTCCTTCGACACTTAACTATGGCTACACCTTC. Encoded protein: CASSSTPSTLNYGYTF.